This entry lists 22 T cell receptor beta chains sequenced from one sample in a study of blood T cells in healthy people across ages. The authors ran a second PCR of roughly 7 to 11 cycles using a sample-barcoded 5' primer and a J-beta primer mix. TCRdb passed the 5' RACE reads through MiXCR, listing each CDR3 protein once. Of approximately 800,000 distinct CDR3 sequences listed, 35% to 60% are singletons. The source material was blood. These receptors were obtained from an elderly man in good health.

The CDR3 DNA sequence: TGTGCCAGCTCGGGCAGACAGTTCGGGGAGCTGTTTTTT. Translation gives CASSGRQFGELFF. The chain is built from TRBV18 and TRBJ2-2, with D possibly TRBD1 on 5 matching bases. CDR1 is KGHSH, CDR2 LQKENI, per germline. The CDR3 runs to 13 residues. Trimming took 6 bases from V and 7 from J, leaving 12 bases between them.

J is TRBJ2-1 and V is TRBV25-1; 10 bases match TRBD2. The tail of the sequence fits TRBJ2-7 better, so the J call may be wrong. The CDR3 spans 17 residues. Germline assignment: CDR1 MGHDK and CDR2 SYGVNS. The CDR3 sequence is CASARTSGDSSYNEQYF. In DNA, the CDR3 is TGTGCCAGTGCTCGGACTAGCGGTGATAGCTCCTACAATGAGCAGTACTTC.

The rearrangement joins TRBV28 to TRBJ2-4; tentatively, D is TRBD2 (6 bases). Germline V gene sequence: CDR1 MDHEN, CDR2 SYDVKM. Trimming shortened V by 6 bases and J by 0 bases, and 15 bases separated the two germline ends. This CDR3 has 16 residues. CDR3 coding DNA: TGTGCCAGCAGCCCTACCGGCGGGGTAGCCAAAAACATTCAGTACTTC. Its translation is CASSPTGGVAKNIQYF.

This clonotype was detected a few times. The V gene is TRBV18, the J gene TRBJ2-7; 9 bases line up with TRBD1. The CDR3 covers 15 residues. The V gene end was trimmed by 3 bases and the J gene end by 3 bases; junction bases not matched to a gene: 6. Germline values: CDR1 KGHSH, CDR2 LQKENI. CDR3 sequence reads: CASSPSGQGIYEQYF. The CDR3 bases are TGTGCCAGCTCACCCTCCGGACAGGGGATCTACGAGCAGTACTTC.

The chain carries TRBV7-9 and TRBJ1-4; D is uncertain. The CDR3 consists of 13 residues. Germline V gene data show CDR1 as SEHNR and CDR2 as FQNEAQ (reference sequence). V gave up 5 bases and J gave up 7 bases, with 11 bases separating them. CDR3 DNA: TGTGCCAGCAGCGGCTCCCGGGGTGAAAAACTGTTTTTT. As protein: CASSGSRGEKLFF.

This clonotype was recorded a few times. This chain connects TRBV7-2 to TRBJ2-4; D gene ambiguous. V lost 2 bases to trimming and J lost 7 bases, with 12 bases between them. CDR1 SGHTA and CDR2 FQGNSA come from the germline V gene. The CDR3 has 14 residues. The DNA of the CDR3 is TGTGCCAGCAGCTTATTAGGAAGCCAGAACATTCAGTACTTC. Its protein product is CASSLLGSQNIQYF.

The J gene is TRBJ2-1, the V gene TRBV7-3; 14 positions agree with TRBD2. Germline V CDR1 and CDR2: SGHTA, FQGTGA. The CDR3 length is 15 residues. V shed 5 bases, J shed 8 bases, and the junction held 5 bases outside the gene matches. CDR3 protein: CASSPRGLAGDEQFF. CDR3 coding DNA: TGTGCCAGCAGCCCTCGGGGACTAGCGGGAGATGAGCAGTTCTTC.

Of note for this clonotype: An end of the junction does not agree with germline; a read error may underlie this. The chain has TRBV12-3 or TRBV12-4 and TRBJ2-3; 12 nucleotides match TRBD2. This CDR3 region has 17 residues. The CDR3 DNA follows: TGTGCCAGCAGTCCCCTAGCGGGAGGGCCCGGGGCAGATACGCATTATTTT. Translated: CASSPLAGGPGADTHYF.

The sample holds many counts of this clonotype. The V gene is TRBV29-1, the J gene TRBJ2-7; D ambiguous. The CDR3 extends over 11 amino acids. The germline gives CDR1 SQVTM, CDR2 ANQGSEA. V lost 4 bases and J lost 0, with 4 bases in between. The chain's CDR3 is CSVGGSYEQYF. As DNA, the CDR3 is TGCAGCGTTGGGGGCTCCTACGAGCAGTACTTC.

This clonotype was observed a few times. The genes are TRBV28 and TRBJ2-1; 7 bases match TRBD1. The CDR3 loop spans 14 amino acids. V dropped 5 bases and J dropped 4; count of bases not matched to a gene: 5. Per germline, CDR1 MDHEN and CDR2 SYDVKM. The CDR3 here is CASSRTGRYNEQFF. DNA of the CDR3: TGTGCCAGCAGTAGGACAGGTCGGTACAATGAGCAGTTCTTC. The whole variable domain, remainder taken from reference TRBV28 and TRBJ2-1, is DVKVTQSSRYLVKRTGEKVFLECVQDMDHENMFWYRQDPGLGLRLIYFSYDVKMKEKGDIPEGYSVSREKKERFSLILESASTNQTSMYLCASSRTGRYNEQFFGPGTRLTVL.

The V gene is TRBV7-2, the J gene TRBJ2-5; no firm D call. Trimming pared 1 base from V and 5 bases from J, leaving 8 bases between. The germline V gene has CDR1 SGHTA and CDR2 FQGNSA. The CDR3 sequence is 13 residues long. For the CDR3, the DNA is TGTGCCAGCAGCTTAGAGCTGGCGGAGACCCAGTACTTC. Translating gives CASSLELAETQYF.

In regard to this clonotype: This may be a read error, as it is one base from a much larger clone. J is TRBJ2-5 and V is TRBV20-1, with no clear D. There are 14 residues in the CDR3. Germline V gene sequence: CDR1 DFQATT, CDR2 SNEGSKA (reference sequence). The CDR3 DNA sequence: TGCAGTGCTAGAGTTGGCGGTAACCAAGAGACCCGGTACTTC. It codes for CSARVGGNQETRYF.

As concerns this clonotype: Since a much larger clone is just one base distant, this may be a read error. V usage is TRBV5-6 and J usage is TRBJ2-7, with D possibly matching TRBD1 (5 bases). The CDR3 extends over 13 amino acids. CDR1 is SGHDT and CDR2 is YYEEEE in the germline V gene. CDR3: CARSLPQGHEQYF. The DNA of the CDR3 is TGTGCCCGCAGCTTGCCGCAGGGCCACGAGCAGTACTTC.

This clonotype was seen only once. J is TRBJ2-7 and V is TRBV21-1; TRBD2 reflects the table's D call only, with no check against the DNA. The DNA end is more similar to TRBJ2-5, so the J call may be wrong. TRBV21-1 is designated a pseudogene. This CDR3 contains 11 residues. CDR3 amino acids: CAREGLETQYF. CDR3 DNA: TGTGCCAGGGAGGGTCTGGAGACCCAGTACTTC.

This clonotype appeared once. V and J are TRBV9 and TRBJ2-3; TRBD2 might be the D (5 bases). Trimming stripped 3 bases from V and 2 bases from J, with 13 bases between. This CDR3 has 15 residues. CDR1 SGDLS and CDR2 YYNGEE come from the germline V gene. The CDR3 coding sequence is TGTGCCAGCAGCGCCGTCACCGGGAACACAGATACGCAGTATTTT. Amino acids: CASSAVTGNTDTQYF.

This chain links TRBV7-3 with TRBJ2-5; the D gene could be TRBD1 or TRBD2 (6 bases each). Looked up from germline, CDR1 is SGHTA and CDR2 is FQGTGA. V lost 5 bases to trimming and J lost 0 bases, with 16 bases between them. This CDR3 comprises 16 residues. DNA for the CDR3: TGTGCCAGCAGCCCCTCGGGGGCGGGGAACCAAGAGACCCAGTACTTC. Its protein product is CASSPSGAGNQETQYF.

CDR3 region: CASSFGAGDQPQHF. DNA for the CDR3: TGTGCCAGCAGCTTTGGGGCAGGGGATCAGCCCCAGCATTTT. This sequence joins TRBV7-9 and TRBJ1-5; a possible D gene is TRBD1 (6 bases). Germline CDR1 SEHNR, CDR2 FQNEAQ (reference sequence). With 3 bases removed from V and 5 bases from J, the gap between germline ends came to 11 bases. The CDR3 has 14 residues.

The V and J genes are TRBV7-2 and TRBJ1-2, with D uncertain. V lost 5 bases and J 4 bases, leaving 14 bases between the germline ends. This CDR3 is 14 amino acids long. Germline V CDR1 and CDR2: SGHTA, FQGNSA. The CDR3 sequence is CASSPNVGRYGYTF. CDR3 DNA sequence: TGTGCCAGCAGCCCCAACGTAGGGCGCTATGGCTACACCTTC.

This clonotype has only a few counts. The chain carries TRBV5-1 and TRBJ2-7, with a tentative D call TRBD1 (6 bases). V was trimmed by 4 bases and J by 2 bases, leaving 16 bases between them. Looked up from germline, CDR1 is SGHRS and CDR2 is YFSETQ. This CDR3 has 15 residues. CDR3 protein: CASSDIGGLAYEQYF. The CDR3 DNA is TGCGCCAGCAGCGACATAGGGGGATTAGCCTACGAGCAGTACTTC. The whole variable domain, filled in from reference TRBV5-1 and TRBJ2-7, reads KAGVTQTPRYLIKTRGQQVTLSCSPISGHRSVSWYQQTPGQGLQFLFEYFSETQRNKGNFPGRFSGRQFSNSRSEMNVSTLELGDSALYLCASSDIGGLAYEQYFGPGTRLTVT.

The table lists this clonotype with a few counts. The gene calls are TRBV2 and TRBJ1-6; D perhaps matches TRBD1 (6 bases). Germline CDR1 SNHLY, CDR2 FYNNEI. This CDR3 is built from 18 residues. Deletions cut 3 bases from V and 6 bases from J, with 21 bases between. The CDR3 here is CASSDGVDDRRPNSPLHF. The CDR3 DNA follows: TGTGCCAGCAGTGATGGAGTCGATGACAGGCGCCCTAATTCACCCCTCCACTTT. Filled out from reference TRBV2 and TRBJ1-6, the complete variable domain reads EPEVTQTPSHQVTQMGQEVILRCVPISNHLYFYWYRQILGQKVEFLVSFYNNEISEKSEIFDDQFSVERPDGSNFTLKIRSTKLEDSAMYFCASSDGVDDRRPNSPLHFGNGTRLTVT.

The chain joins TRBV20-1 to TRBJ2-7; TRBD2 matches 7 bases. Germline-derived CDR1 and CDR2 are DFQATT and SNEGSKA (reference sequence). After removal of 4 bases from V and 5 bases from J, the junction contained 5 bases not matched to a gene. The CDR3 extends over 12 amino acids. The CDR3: CSANRLAHEQYF. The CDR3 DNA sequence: TGCAGTGCTAATCGACTAGCCCACGAGCAGTACTTC.

CDR3 sequence reads: CASSLKWTGSRETQYF. DNA of the CDR3: TGTGCCAGCAGCTTAAAGTGGACAGGGAGCCGGGAGACCCAGTACTTC. The chain recombines TRBV7-8 with TRBJ2-5; 8 positions match TRBD1. CDR3 length equals 16 residues. In germline, CDR1 is SGHVS, CDR2 FQNEAQ. The ends lost 2 bases at V and 5 bases at J; junction bases unmatched: 10. Full variable domain (missing parts from reference TRBV7-8 and TRBJ2-5): GAGVSQSPRYKVAKRGQDVALRCDPISGHVSLFWYQQALGQGPEFLTYFQNEAQLDKSGLPSDRFFAERPEGSVSTLKIQRTQQEDSAVYLCASSLKWTGSRETQYFGPGTRLLVL.